Reported below is one T cell receptor beta chain. The antigen is not known. Generated by immunoSEQ multiplex PCR, the TCRdb table keeps only in-frame clones and is missing some. The repertoire has approximately 84,000 clones, approximately 86% of them found once; the top ten carry under 2%. These data are taken from a study of OX40 agonist ivuxolimab in advanced cancers. Study-level findings and limits: Among the lowest peripheral clonal expansion occurred in 0.1-3.0 mg/kg partial responders.

The germline V and J ends were trimmed by 7 bases and 0 bases, with 10 bases remaining between them. The CDR3 has 14 amino acids. Germline loops: CDR1 SGHAT, CDR2 FQNNGV. The chain uses TRBV11-2 and TRBJ1-3; D not certain. The receptor's source is an adult with an advanced solid tumor such as melanoma, head and neck, liver or kidney cancer. Sequencing was performed on CD4+ or CD8+ T cells sorted from blood, taken in a trial of the OX40 agonist ivuxolimab. The CDR3, as DNA: TGTGCCAGCAACCTAGGCGGCTCTGGAAACACCATATATTTT. Protein sequence: CASNLGGSGNTIYF.